These T cell receptor beta chains were read from a single sample in a study of CD8+ T cells in alopecia areata. Produced via immunoSEQ multiplex PCR; TCRdb's table is partial and in-frame only. The sample records about 190,000 clones, about 64% being singletons. Sequenced here: CD4+ T cells sorted from blood, sampled at week 4, from a patient treated with tofacitinib. These receptors all come from a human donor with alopecia areata. The CDR3 runs from the conserved cysteine through the conserved F or W. Each record gives: D gene, V gene, clone size, J gene, CDR3 protein, CDR3 DNA. The D gene is left open where the match is weak. Clone sizes are given selectively: once, few, many, or a class where the clone is expanded.

D gene: .; V gene: TRBV5-6; clone size: .; J gene: TRBJ2-5; CDR3 protein: CASSPGRQETQYF; CDR3 DNA: TGTGCCAGCAGCCCCGGCAGACAAGAGACCCAGTACTTC
D gene: .; V gene: TRBV4-2; clone size: .; J gene: TRBJ2-3; CDR3 protein: CASSLSGGGGRSTDTQYF; CDR3 DNA: TGTGCCAGCAGCCTTTCCGGAGGCGGGGGCCGTAGCACAGATACGCAGTATTTT
D gene: TRBD2; V gene: TRBV2; clone size: .; J gene: TRBJ2-1; CDR3 protein: CASSPEAAGSHEQFF; CDR3 DNA: TGTGCCAGCAGTCCAGAGGCAGCGGGGAGTCATGAGCAGTTCTTC
D gene: TRBD1; V gene: TRBV4-3; clone size: .; J gene: TRBJ1-6; CDR3 protein: CASSQEDRASPLHF; CDR3 DNA: TGCGCCAGCAGCCAAGAAGACAGGGCTTCACCCCTCCACTTT
D gene: TRBD1; V gene: TRBV27; clone size: .; J gene: TRBJ1-6; CDR3 protein: CATRTQGASSPLHF; CDR3 DNA: TGTGCCACCCGAACCCAGGGGGCCAGTTCACCCCTCCACTTT
D gene: .; V gene: TRBV5-1; clone size: few; J gene: TRBJ1-5; CDR3 protein: CASSLAGIDQPQHF; CDR3 DNA: TGCGCCAGCAGCTTGGCTGGAATCGATCAGCCCCAGCATTTT
D gene: .; V gene: TRBV5-6; clone size: .; J gene: TRBJ2-2; CDR3 protein: CASTLGWFEAGELFF; CDR3 DNA: TGTGCCAGCACATTAGGGTGGTTCGAGGCCGGGGAGCTGTTTTTT
D gene: .; V gene: TRBV18; clone size: once; J gene: TRBJ1-5; CDR3 protein: CASSPGEDQPQHF; CDR3 DNA: TGTGCCAGCTCACCCGGAGAAGATCAGCCCCAGCATTTT
D gene: TRBD1; V gene: TRBV7-3; clone size: once; J gene: TRBJ2-3; CDR3 protein: CASSIGGFDTDTQYF; CDR3 DNA: TGTGCCAGCAGCATAGGGGGCTTTGACACAGATACGCAGTATTTT
D gene: .; V gene: TRBV7-6; clone size: .; J gene: TRBJ1-2; CDR3 protein: CASSFDFGARGYTF; CDR3 DNA: TGTGCCAGCAGCTTCGACTTTGGGGCGCGGGGCTACACCTTC